This T cell receptor (beta chain) is from a study of CD8+ T cells in alopecia areata. As for the study in general: Oral tofacitinib, 5 to 10 mg twice daily, was given in an open-label trial.

Trimming removed 0 bases from V and 8 bases from J, with 16 bases in between. The CDR3 covers 14 residues. Germline loops: CDR1 SQVTM, CDR2 ANQGSEA. Sequencing used cDNA as its template, made by extracting RNA and reverse transcribing it. This table comes from immunoSEQ multiplex PCR, and its TCRdb copy is limited to in-frame clones, with some not included. The table lists about 120,000 clones, more than 45% of them singletons, with just over 0.45% in the top ten. Study results and caveats: Many expanded lesional clones stayed in scalp and blood while on tofacitinib. Uncertain still, given a single nonresponder, is whether baseline CD8+ expansion links to response. It was lesional scalp, especially alopecia totalis/universalis, that showed higher clonality than normal scalp.

Treatment: oral pan-JAK inhibitor, 5-10 mg twice daily. Details on this clone: The antigen remains unidentified.

Sequencing used CD4+ T cells sorted from blood, obtained at week 4, from a patient treated with tofacitinib. The receptor comes from a human donor with alopecia areata. The V gene is TRBV29-1, the J gene TRBJ1-2, with D hard to call. CDR3 DNA: TGCAGCGTTGAAGATTATCTTCTCCCCGGGGGCTACACCTTC. Translation gives CSVEDYLLPGGYTF.